This paragraph covers one T cell receptor beta chain sequence. This clone has at least ten counts. It lacks a known antigen. The missing CDR3 end, 3 residues past where the read stops, is filled in from the germline J gene. CDR1 is given as SGDLS and CDR2 as YYNGEE, both from the germline V gene. The CDR3 sequence holds 15 residues, the cysteine and phenylalanine included. Part of the CDR3 DNA is given, 36 bases translated from base 1. The germline V end is reduced by 4 bases and the J end by 2 bases; junction bases left unmatched: 8. Standard criteria, namely reduction of serum IgG, IgA and/or IgM below the normal range together with specific antibody deficiency, were applied for the diagnosis of CVID. The CVID group comprised 40 to 45 subjects, approximately 15 female and approximately 29 male, aged roughly 8 to 65 years with a mean age of around 36. Predominantly Caucasian heritage was noted among both the CVID patients and the healthy controls. All CVID subjects had received replacement immunoglobulin therapy for at least one year at the time of study participation. At blood collection, none of the CVID subjects was ill or on immunomodulatory or immunosuppressive medication. Heparinized peripheral whole blood samples of roughly 5 to 8.5 ml were obtained from each donor. TCRbeta CDR3 repertoires were sequenced from genomic DNA of adults with common variable immune deficiency (CVID) and healthy adult controls. Diluted blood was subjected to density centrifugation over Hypaque 1077 or Ficoll-Paque for isolation of peripheral blood mononuclear cells. Unsorted mononuclear cells served as the source of genomic DNA, which was extracted either by Qiagen column purification or by a centrifugation-based method.

The data were obtained in a study of T cell clonality in common variable immunodeficiency (dated by TCRdb to about 2015). What the research found in general, with its limitations: Healthy controls shared more TCRbeta clones with each other than CVID subjects shared among themselves (p < 0.0001). Although equal DNA input was used, an average of about 81,820 unique sequences per sample was obtained for controls, compared with around 30,000 for CVID samples. According to the authors, figuring out what caused the increased clonality in CVID would require sequencing the repertoires of T cell subpopulations. TCRbeta clonality was higher in CVID subjects than in healthy controls (t-test p = 0.018), and the increase was most characteristic of about a third of subjects. Correlations between repertoire features and clinical complications were limited by patient heterogeneity within the CVID cohort. Reportedly, TCRbeta sequences from CVID had fewer deletions and N-nucleotide insertions, and highly modified clones with 13 or more V deletions were absent from CVID.

Equivalent amounts of genomic DNA from CVID and control samples were used as sequencing input. For every sample, a 60 bp segment covering the rearranged TCRbeta CDR3 region was amplified and then sequenced. The immunoSEQ assay, a bias-corrected multiplex PCR combined with high-throughput sequencing, was used for TCRbeta amplification. As for the original processing: Every unique nucleotide sequence was considered a clone and was annotated with V, D and J genes, copy number and frequency. Sequences were labeled productive if in frame, and non-productive if out of frame or containing stop codons. Clonality was calculated from Shannon's entropy as previously described. The predicted amino acid sequences of productive clones were used to derive mean CDR3 Kyte-Doolittle hydropathy. Using the R hclust function, scaled V gene usage was clustered hierarchically with Manhattan distance and complete linkage. To assess clone sharing by CDR3 amino acid sequence, 12 repertoires per group were resampled over 100 rounds. Repertoires were searched for 70 published EBV-specific and approximately 240 published CMV-specific TCRbeta sequences. A couple of CVID samples yielding fewer than 10,000 sequences were excluded from analysis, leaving fewer than 50 CVID repertoires. The table comes from immuneACCESS by way of TCRdb, which keeps in-frame sequences with V and J called. Part of the clones is missing from these tables; in studies checked, under half for an unresolved V gene and the rest for unknown reasons. V and J calls and clone size are given by that table; D and trimming were obtained from the DNA. For this sample, fewer than 40,000 clones are listed, none of them singletons. In total, the top ten clones hold approximately 7% of the sample.

The V and J segments used are TRBV9 and TRBJ2-7; 8 bases in the junction line up with TRBD1. This receptor was identified in a human donor with common variable immunodeficiency. What was sequenced was peripheral blood mononuclear cells. CDR3 DNA, as far as it was read: TGTGCCAGCAGCAGCGGACAGGGAGGAACCTACGAG. It codes for CASSSGQGGTYE. The entire CDR3 reads CASSSGQGGTYEQYF. The entire variable domain, with the stretches around the CDR3 drawn from the reference TRBV9 and TRBJ2-7 proteins, is DSGVTQTPKHLITATGQRVTLRCSPRSGDLSVYWYQQSLDQGLQFLIQYYNGEERAKGNILERFSAQQFPDLHSELNLSSLELGDSALYFCASSSGQGGTYEQYFGPGTRLTVT.